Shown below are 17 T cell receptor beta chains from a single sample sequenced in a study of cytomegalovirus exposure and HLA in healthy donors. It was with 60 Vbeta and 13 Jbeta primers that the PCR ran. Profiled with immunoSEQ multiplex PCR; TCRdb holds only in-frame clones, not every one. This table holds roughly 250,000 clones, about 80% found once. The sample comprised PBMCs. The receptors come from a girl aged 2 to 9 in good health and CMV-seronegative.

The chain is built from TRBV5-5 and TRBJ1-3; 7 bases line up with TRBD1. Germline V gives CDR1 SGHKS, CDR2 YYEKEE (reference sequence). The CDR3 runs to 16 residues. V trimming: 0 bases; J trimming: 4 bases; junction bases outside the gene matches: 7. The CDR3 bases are TGTGCCAGCAGCTTGGCCAGGGGGAGCAGAGGAAACACCATATATTTT. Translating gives CASSLARGSRGNTIYF.

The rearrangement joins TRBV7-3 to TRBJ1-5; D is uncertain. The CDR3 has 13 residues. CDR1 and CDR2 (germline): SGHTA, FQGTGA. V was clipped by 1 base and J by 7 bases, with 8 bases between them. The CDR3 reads CASSLRADQPQHF. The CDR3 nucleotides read TGTGCCAGCAGCTTAAGGGCCGACCAGCCCCAGCATTTT.

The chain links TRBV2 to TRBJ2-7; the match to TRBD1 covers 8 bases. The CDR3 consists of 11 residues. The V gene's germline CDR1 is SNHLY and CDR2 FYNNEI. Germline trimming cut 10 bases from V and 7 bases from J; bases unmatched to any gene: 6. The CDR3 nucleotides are TGTGCCACCAACAGGGGGTATGAGCAGTACTTC. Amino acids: CATNRGYEQYF. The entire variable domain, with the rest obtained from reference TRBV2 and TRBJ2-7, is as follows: EPEVTQTPSHQVTQMGQEVILRCVPISNHLYFYWYRQILGQKVEFLVSFYNNEISEKSEIFDDQFSVERPDGSNFTLKIRSTKLEDSAMYFCATNRGYEQYFGPGTRLTVT.

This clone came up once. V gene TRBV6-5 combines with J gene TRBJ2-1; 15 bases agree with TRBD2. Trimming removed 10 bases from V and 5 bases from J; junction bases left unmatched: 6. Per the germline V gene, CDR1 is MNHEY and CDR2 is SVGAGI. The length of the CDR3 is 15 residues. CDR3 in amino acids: CATKGLAGGDNEQFF. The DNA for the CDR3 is TGTGCCACGAAGGGACTAGCGGGAGGCGACAATGAGCAGTTCTTC.

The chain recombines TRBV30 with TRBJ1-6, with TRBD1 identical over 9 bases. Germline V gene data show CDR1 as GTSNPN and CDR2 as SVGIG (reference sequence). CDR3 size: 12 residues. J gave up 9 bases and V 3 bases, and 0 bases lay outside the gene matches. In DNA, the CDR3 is TGTGCCTGGAGGGACAGGGGTTCACCCCTCCACTTT. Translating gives CAWRDRGSPLHF.

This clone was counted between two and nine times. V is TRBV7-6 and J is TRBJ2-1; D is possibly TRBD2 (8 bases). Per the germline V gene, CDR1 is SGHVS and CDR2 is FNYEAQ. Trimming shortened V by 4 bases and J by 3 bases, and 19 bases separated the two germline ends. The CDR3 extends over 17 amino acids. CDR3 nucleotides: TGTGCCAGCAGCTCCCCCGGGAGGGGGCCCAACTACAATGAGCAGTTCTTC. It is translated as CASSSPGRGPNYNEQFF.

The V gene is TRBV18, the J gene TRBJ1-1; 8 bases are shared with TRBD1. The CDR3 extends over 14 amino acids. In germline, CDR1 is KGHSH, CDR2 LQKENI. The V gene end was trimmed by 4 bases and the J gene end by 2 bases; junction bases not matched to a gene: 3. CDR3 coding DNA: TGTGCCAGCTCACTAGGACAGGGTAACACTGAAGCTTTCTTT. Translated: CASSLGQGNTEAFF.

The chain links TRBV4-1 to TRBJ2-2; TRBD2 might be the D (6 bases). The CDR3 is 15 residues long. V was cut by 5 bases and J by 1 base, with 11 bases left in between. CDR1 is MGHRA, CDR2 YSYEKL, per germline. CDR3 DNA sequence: TGCGCCAGCAGCGGCGGGGTAGTGAACACCGGGGAGCTGTTTTTT. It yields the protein CASSGGVVNTGELFF.

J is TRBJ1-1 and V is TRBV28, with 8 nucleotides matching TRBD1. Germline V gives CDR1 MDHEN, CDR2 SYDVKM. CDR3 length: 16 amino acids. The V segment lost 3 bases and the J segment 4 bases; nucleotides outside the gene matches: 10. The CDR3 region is CASSLTDRVESTEAFF. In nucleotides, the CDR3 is TGTGCCAGCAGTTTGACGGACAGGGTCGAGTCCACTGAAGCTTTCTTT.

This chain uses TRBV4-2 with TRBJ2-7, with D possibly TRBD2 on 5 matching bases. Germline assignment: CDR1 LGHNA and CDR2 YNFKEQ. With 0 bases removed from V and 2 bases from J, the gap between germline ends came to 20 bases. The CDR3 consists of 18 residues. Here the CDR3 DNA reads TGTGCCAGCAGCCAAGAAGCGCCGACGTCTAGCTTAACCTACGAGCAGTACTTC. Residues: CASSQEAPTSSLTYEQYF.

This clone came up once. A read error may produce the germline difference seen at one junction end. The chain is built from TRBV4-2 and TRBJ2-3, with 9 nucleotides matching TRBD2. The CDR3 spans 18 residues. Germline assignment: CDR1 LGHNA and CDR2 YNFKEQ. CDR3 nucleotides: TGTGCCAGCAACCAAGAGTCCCGCGGGGGGGCTGGCACAGATACGCAGTATTTT. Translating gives CASNQESRGGAGTDTQYF.

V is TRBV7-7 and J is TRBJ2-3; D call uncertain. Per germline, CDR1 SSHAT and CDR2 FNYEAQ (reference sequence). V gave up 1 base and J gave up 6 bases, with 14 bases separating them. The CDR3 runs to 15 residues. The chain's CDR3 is CASSLGMGPSDTQYF. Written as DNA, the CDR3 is TGTGCCAGCAGCTTAGGGATGGGCCCCTCGGATACGCAGTATTTT. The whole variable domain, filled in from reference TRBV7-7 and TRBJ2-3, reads GAGVSQSPRYKVTKRGQDVTLRCDPISSHATLYWYQQALGQGPEFLTYFNYEAQPDKSGLPSDRFSAERPEGSISTLTIQRTEQRDSAMYRCASSLGMGPSDTQYFGPGTRLTVL.

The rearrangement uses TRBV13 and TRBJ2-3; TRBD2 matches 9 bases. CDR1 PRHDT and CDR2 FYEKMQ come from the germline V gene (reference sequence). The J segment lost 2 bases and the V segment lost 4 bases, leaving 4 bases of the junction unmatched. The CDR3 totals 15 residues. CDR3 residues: CASSSREGPTDTQYF. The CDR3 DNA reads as TGTGCCAGCAGCTCGCGGGAGGGGCCCACAGATACGCAGTATTTT.

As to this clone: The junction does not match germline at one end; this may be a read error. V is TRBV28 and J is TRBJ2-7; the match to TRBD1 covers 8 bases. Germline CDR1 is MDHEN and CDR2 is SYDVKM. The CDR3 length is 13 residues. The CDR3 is CASSLRGKGQGAF. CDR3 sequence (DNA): TGTGCCAGCAGTTTGAGGGGGAAAGGACAGGGTGCATTC. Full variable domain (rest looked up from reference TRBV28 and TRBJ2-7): DVKVTQSSRYLVKRTGEKVFLECVQDMDHENMFWYRQDPGLGLRLIYFSYDVKMKEKGDIPEGYSVSREKKERFSLILESASTNQTSMYLCASSLRGKGQGAFGPGTRLTVT.

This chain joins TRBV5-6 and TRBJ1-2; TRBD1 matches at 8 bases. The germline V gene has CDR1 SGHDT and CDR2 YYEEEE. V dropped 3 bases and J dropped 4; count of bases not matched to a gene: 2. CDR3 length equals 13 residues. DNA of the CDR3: TGTGCCAGCAGCTCAGGGGGCGGCTATGGCTACACCTTC. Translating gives CASSSGGGYGYTF.

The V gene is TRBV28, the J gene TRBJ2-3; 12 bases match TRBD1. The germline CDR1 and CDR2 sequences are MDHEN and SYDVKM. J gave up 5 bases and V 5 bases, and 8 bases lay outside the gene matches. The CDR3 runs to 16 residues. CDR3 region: CASSDPGQGAIDTQYF. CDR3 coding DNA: TGTGCCAGCAGTGACCCGGGACAGGGGGCGATAGATACGCAGTATTTT.

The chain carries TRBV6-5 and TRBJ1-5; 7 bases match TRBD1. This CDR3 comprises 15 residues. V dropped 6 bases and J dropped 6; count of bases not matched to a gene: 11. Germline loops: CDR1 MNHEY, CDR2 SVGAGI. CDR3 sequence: CASSHSTGSIQPQHF. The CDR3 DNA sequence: TGTGCCAGCAGCCACTCGACAGGGTCGATTCAGCCCCAGCATTTT.